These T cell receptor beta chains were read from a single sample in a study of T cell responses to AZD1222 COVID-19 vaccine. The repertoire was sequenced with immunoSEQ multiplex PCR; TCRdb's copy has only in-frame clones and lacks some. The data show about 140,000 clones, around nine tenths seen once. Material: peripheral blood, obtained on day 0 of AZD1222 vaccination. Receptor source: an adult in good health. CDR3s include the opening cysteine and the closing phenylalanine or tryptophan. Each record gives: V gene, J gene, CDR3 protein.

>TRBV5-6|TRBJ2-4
CASSTLGRGLSFQYF
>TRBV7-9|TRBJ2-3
CASSSLEGRYTDTQYF
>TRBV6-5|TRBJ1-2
CASSFGQGRYGYTF
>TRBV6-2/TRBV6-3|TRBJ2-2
CASSKGHFANTGELFF
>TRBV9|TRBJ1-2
CASSTTAGLGPYGYTF
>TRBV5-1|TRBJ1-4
CASSPGTAPNEKLFF
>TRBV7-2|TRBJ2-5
CASSSDSARGAQYF
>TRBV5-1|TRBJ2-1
CASSLVGGLANEQFF
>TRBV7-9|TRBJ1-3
CASSLPLQGPGNTIYF
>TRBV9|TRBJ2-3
CASSVSGTIADTQYF
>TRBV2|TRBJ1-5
CASSPQTGVQPQHF
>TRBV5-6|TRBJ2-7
CASSVSGTGLFYEQYF
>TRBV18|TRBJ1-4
CASSLQINEKLFF
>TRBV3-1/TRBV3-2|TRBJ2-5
CASSHSEKTQYF
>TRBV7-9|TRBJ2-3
CASSLVSRVNTDTQYF
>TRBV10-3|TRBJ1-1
CAISEPLGAGTQAFF
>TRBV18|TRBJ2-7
CASSPPSGASSYEQYF
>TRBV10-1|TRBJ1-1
CASISDQNTEAFF
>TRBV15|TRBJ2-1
CATSPRQGQQFF
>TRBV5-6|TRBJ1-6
CASSFGRSYNSPLHF
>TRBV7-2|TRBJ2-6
CASSKTTGVGANVLTF
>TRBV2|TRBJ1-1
CASRRIGTENTEAFF
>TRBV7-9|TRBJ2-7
CASSFLQREVLDEQYF
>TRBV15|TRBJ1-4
CATSRWAESNEKLFF
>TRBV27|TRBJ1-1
CARPSTRKGPEAFF
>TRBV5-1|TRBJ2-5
CASSGQGEYQETQYF
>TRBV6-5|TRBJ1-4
CASSLTGVGEKLFF
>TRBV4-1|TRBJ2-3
CASSQIIGGITDTQYF
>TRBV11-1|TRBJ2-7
CASSSRTLTPYEQYF
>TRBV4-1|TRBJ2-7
CASSPAGTNSYEQYF
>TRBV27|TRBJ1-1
CASSTGQGATEAFF
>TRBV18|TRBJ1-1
CASSRTGDTEAFF
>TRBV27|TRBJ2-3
CASSLNMHPDTQYF